This TCR beta chain was obtained from a study of identical twins. This clonotype came up a few times. Its matching antigen is unknown. The junction and the germline gene differ at one end; a read error may be behind it. Findings and limits, study-wide: Analyses of zero insertions could, in part, be confounded by invariant MAIT and iNKT cells. Weaker excess twin sharing was observed in beta out-of-frame sequences. Fewer insertions were carried by abundant cord blood beta clonotypes, but none was seen in memory repertoires.

TCRdb reprocessed the 5' RACE reads with MiXCR, giving one entry per CDR3 protein. The sample gives some 1,700,000 distinct CDR3 sequences, 25% to 35% of which show up once; 0.27% is in the top ten. With no exceptions, donors were healthy Caucasians. CDR1 and CDR2 (germline): SGHVS, FNYEAQ. The CDR3 extends over 16 amino acids. Sequencing was performed on cord blood. The chain employs TRBV7-6 and TRBJ2-1; 8 positions match TRBD1. The source of this sequence is a newborn girl in good health. The CDR3 spells CASSFIGQGVSHEQFF. The CDR3 DNA is TGTGCCAGCAGCTTCATCGGACAGGGAGTTTCCCATGAACAGTTCTTC.